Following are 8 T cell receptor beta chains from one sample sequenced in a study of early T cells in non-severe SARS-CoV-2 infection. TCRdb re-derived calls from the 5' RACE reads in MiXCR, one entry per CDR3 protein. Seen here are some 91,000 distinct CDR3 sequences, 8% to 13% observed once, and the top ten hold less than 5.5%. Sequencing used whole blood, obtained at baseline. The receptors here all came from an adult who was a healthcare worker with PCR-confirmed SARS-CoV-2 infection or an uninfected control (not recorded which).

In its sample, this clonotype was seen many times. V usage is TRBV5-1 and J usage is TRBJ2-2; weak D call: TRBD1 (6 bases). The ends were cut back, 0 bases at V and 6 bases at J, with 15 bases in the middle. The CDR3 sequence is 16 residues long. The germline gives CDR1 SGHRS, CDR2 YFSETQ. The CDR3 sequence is CASSLAQGTFPGELFF. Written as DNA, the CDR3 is TGCGCCAGCAGCTTGGCTCAGGGGACCTTCCCCGGGGAGCTGTTTTTT.

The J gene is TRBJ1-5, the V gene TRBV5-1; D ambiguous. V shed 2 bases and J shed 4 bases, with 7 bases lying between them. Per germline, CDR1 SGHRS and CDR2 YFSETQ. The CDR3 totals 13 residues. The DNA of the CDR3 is TGCGCCAGCAGCTTTGGAAGGAATCAGCCCCAGCATTTT. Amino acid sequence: CASSFGRNQPQHF.

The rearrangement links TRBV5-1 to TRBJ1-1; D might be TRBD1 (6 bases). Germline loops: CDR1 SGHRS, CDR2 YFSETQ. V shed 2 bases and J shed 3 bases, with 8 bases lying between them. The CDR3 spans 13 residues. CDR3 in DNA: TGCGCCAGCAGCTTAAACAGGGACACTGAAGCTTTCTTT. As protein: CASSLNRDTEAFF.

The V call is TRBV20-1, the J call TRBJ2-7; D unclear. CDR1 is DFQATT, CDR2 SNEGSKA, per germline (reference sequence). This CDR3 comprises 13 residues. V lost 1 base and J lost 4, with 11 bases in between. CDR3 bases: TGCAGTGCTAGAGCCTCCCCGTATTACGAGCAGTACTTC. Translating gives CSARASPYYEQYF.

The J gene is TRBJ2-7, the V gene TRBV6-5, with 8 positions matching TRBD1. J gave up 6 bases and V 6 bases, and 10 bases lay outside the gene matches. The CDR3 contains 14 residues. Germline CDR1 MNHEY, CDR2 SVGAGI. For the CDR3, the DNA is TGTGCCAGCAGAGGGGCAGGGGGCCTCTCCGAGCAGTACTTC. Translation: CASRGAGGLSEQYF.

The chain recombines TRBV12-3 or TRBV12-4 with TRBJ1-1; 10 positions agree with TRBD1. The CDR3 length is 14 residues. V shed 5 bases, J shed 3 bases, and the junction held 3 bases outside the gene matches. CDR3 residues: CASSPGTGDTEAFF. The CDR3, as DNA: TGTGCCAGCAGTCCCGGGACAGGGGACACTGAAGCTTTCTTT.

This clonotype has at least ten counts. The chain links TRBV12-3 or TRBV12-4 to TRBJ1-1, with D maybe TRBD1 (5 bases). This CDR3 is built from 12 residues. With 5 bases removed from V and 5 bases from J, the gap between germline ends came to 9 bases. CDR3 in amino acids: CASSHQGTEAFF. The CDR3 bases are TGTGCCAGCAGTCATCAGGGTACTGAAGCTTTCTTT.

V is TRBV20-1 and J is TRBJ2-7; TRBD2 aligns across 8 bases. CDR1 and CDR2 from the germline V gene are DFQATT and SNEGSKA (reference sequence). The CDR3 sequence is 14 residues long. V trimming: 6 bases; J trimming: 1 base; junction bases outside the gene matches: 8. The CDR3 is CSATSGTRSYEQYF. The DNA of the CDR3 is TGCAGTGCCACATCCGGGACTAGGTCCTACGAGCAGTACTTC.